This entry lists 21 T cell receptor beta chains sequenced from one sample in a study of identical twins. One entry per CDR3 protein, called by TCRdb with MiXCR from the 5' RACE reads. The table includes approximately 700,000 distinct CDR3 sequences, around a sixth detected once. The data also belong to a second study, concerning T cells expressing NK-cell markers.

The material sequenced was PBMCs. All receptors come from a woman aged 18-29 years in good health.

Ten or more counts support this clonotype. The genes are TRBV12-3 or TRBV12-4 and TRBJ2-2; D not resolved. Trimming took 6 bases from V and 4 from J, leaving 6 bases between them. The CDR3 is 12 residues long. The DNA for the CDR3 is TGTGCCAGCAGGCGTAGCACCGGGGAGCTGTTTTTT. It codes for CASRRSTGELFF.

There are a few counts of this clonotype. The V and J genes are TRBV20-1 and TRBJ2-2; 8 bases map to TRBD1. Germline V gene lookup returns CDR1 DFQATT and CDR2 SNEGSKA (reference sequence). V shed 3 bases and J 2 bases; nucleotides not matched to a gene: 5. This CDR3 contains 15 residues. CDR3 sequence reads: CSASRQGINTGELFF. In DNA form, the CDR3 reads TGCAGTGCTAGTCGACAGGGGATTAACACCGGGGAGCTGTTTTTT.

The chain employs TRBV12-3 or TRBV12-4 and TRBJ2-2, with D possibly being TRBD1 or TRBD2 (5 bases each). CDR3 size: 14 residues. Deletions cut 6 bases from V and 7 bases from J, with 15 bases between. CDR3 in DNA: TGTGCCAGCAGCACCGGGGCCCTCGGCGGGGAGCTGTTTTTT. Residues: CASSTGALGGELFF.

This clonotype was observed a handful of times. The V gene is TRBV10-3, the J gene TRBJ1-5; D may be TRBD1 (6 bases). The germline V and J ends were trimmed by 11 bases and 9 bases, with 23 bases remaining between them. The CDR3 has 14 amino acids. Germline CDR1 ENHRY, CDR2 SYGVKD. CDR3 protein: CASQGIQGGLPQHF. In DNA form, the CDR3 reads TGTGCCTCACAGGGAATACAGGGAGGGTTGCCCCAGCATTTT.

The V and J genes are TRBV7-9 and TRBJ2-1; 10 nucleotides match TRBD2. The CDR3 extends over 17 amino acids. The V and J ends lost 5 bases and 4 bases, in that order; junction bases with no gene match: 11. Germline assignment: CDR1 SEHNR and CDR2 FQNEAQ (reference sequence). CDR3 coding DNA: TGTGCCAGCAGCACCCGGTCGCTAGCGGGAGAGTACAATGAGCAGTTCTTC. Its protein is CASSTRSLAGEYNEQFF. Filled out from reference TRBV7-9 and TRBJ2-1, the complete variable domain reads DTGVSQNPRHKITKRGQNVTFRCDPISEHNRLYWYRQTLGQGPEFLTYFQNEAQLEKSRLLSDRFSAERPKGSFSTLEIQRTEQGDSAMYLCASSTRSLAGEYNEQFFGPGTRLTVL.

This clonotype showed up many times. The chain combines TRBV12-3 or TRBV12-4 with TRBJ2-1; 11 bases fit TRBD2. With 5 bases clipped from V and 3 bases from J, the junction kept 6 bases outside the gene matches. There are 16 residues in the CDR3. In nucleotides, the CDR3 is TGTGCCAGCAGTCTCTTAGCGGGGGGGAACTACAATGAGCAGTTCTTC. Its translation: CASSLLAGGNYNEQFF.

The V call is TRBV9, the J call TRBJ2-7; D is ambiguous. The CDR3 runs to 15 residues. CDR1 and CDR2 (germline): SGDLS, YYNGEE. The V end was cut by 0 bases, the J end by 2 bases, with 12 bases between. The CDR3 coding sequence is TGTGCCAGCAGCGTAGGAACGGATCCTACCTACGAGCAGTACTTC. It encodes CASSVGTDPTYEQYF.

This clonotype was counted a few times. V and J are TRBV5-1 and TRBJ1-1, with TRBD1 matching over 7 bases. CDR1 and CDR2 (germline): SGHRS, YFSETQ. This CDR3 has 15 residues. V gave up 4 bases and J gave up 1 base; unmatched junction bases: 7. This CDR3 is CASSPDRAWNTEAFF. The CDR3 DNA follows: TGCGCCAGCAGCCCAGACAGGGCGTGGAACACTGAAGCTTTCTTT.

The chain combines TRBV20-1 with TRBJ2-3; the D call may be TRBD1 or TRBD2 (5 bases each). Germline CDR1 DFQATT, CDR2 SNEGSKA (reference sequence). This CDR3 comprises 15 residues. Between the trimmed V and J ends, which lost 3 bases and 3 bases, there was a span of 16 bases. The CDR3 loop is CSASPPGPRTDTQYF. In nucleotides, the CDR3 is TGCAGTGCTAGCCCCCCGGGACCCAGAACAGATACGCAGTATTTT.

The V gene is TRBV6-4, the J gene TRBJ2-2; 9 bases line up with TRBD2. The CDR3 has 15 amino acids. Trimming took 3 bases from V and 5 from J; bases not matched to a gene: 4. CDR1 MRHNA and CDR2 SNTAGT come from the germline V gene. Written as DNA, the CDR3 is TGTGCCAGCAGTGATGTAGCGGGGGAAACCGGGGAGCTGTTTTTT. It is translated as CASSDVAGETGELFF.

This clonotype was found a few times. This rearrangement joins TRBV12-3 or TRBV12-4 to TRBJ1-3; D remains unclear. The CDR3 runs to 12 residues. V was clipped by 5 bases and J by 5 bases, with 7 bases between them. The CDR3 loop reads CASSVSRNTIYF. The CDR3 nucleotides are TGTGCCAGCAGTGTCAGTAGAAACACCATATATTTT.

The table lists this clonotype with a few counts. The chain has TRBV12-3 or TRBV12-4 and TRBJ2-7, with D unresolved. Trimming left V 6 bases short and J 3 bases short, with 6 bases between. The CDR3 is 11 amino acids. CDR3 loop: CASRSGYEQYF. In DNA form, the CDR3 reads TGTGCCAGCAGATCGGGCTACGAGCAGTACTTC.

CDR3 bases: TGTGCCATCAGTCCCGACAGGGGGGCCTACAATGAGCAGTTCTTC. It specifies CAISPDRGAYNEQFF. The rearrangement joins TRBV10-3 to TRBJ2-1; 9 nucleotides match TRBD1. J was trimmed by 2 bases and V by 5 bases; bases with no gene match: 4. CDR1 is ENHRY and CDR2 is SYGVKD in the germline V gene. The CDR3 has 15 amino acids.

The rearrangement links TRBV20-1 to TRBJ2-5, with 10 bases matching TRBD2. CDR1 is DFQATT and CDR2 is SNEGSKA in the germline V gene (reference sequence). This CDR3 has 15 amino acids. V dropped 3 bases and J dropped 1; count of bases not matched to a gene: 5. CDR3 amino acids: CSASKRTSGQETQYF. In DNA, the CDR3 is TGCAGTGCTAGCAAAAGGACTAGCGGCCAAGAGACCCAGTACTTC.

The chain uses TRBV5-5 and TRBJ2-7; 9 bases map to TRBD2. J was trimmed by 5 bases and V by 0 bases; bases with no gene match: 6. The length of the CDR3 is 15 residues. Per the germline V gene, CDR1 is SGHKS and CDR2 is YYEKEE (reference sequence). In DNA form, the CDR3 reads TGTGCCAGCAGCTTGGCCGGGACTAGCCACCACGAGCAGTACTTC. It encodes CASSLAGTSHHEQYF.

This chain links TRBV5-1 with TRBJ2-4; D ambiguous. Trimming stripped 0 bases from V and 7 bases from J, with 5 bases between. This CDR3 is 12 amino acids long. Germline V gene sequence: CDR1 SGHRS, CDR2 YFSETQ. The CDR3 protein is CASSLEGNIQYF. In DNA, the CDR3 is TGCGCCAGCAGCTTGGAAGGGAACATTCAGTACTTC.

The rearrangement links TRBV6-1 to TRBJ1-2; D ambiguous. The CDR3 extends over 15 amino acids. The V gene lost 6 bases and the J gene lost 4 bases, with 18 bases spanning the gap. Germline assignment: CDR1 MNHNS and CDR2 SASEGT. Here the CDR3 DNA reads TGTGCCAGCAGGCCCGGACTTACCGCCATCTATGGCTACACCTTC. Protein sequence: CASRPGLTAIYGYTF.

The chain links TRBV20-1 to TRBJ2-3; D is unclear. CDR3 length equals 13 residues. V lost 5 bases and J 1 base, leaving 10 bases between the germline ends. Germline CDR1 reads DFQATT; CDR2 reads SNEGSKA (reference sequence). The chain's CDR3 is CSARLTGTDTQYF. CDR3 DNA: TGCAGTGCTCGCCTTACAGGCACAGATACGCAGTATTTT.

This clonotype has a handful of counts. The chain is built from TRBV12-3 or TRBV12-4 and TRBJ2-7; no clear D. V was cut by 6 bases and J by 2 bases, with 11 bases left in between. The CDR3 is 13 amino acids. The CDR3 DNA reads TGTGCCAGCAGCCCGTCCTACACCTACGAGCAGTACTTC. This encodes CASSPSYTYEQYF.

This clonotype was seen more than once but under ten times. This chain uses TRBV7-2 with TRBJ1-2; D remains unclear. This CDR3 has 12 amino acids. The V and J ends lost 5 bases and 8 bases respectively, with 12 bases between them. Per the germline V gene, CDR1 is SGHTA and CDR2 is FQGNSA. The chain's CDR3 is CASSLYASGYTF. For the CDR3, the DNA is TGTGCCAGCAGCCTCTATGCGTCGGGCTACACCTTC.

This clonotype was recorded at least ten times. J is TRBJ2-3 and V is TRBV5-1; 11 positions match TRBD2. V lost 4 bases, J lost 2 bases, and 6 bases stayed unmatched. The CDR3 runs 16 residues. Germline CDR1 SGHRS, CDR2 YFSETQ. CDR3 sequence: CASSPGTSGLTDTQYF. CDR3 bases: TGCGCCAGCAGCCCCGGGACTAGCGGACTCACAGATACGCAGTATTTT.